Listed here are 29 T cell receptor beta chains from one sample, sequenced in a study of blood T cell repertoires in COVID-19. TCRdb's copy holds only in-frame clones and misses some; the assay was immunoSEQ multiplex PCR. This sample yields about 170,000 clones, of which roughly 70% are seen a single time; 2.5% to 3% belongs to the top ten. Sequencing was carried out using peripheral blood. The receptor source for this set is a woman of 80 years or more with acute or convalescent COVID-19.

This chain links TRBV6-4 with TRBJ1-6; 8 positions match TRBD1. V gave up 2 bases and J gave up 7 bases; unmatched junction bases: 4. The CDR3 covers 15 residues. Germline V gene sequence: CDR1 MRHNA, CDR2 SNTAGT. DNA of the CDR3: TGTGCCAGCAGTGACAGGGGGACAGGAAATTCACCCCTCCACTTT. It codes for CASSDRGTGNSPLHF.

The chain joins TRBV6-1 to TRBJ1-3; D gene ambiguous. Germline V gives CDR1 MNHNS, CDR2 SASEGT. This CDR3 has 14 amino acids. The germline V and J ends were trimmed by 3 bases and 1 base, with 7 bases remaining between them. The CDR3 reads CASSDQISGNTIYF. The CDR3 coding sequence is TGTGCCAGCAGTGACCAGATTTCTGGAAACACCATATATTTT.

CDR3 bases: TGTGCCAGTAGTAGGGCAGGGGGTATCGGCACTGAAGCTTTCTTT. This translates into CASSRAGGIGTEAFF. The chain joins TRBV19 to TRBJ1-1; TRBD1 aligns across 7 bases. Germline trimming cut 4 bases from V and 4 bases from J; bases unmatched to any gene: 9. The CDR3 sequence is 15 residues long. Per the germline V gene, CDR1 is LNHDA and CDR2 is SQIVND (reference sequence).

The chain has TRBV7-3 and TRBJ2-1; 8 positions agree with TRBD2. This CDR3 is built from 15 residues. Germline V gene data show CDR1 as SGHTA and CDR2 as FQGTGA. J gave up 7 bases and V 5 bases, and 10 bases lay outside the gene matches. In nucleotides, the CDR3 is TGTGCCAGCAGCCGCGGGGGGACTAGAAGTAATGAGCAGTTCTTC. It specifies CASSRGGTRSNEQFF.

J is TRBJ2-1 and V is TRBV6-6, with TRBD2 as a possible D gene (5 bases). This CDR3 is built from 14 residues. Trimming stripped 11 bases from V and 2 bases from J, with 16 bases between. Germline-derived CDR1 and CDR2 are MNHNY and SVGAGI (reference sequence). The CDR3 DNA reads TGTGCCGCGTCGGACTGGACGACCTACAATGAGCAGTTCTTC. It yields the protein CAASDWTTYNEQFF.

A remark on this clone: Within the sample, other DNA sequences also encode this same CDR3. In DNA, the CDR3 is TGTGCCAGCAGCAAGACGGGTTACGAGCAGTACTTC. Amino acids: CASSKTGYEQYF. The chain combines TRBV28 with TRBJ2-7, with D unclear. V gave up 6 bases and J gave up 4 bases, with 10 bases separating them. CDR3 size: 12 residues. Germline values: CDR1 MDHEN, CDR2 SYDVKM.

The chain couples TRBV7-2 to TRBJ2-3; 8 nucleotides align to TRBD2. Germline CDR1 SGHTA, CDR2 FQGNSA. This CDR3 contains 13 residues. Losses at the gene ends were 5 bases for V and 5 bases for J; bases not matched to a gene: 3. CDR3 nucleotides: TGTGCCAGCAGCCTTAGCGGGGTAGATACGCAGTATTTT. Protein: CASSLSGVDTQYF.

V gene TRBV6-2 or TRBV6-3 combines with J gene TRBJ1-3; D gene uncertain. V lost 5 bases and J 1 base, leaving 12 bases between the germline ends. CDR3 length equals 15 residues. The germline V gene has CDR1 MNHEY and CDR2 SVGEGT. In DNA, the CDR3 is TGTGCCAGCAGTACGGGAGTACCTTCTGGAAACACCATATATTTT. This codes for CASSTGVPSGNTIYF.

The chain carries TRBV7-2 and TRBJ1-4; 7 bases are shared with TRBD1. CDR1 and CDR2 (germline): SGHTA, FQGNSA. With V trimmed by 5 bases and J by 0 bases, 6 bases remained unmatched. The CDR3 has 16 residues. Here the CDR3 DNA reads TGTGCCAGCAGCCAAACAGGGACAGCAACTAATGAAAAACTGTTTTTT. This gives the protein CASSQTGTATNEKLFF.

This clone has just a few counts. The gene calls are TRBV28 and TRBJ2-3, with TRBD2 as a possible D gene (5 bases). Trimming removed 1 base from V and 5 bases from J, with 10 bases in between. The CDR3 has 14 amino acids. Germline CDR1 and CDR2: MDHEN and SYDVKM. CDR3 coding DNA: TGTGCCAGCAGTTTATCTCGGGCGGGAGATACGCAGTATTTT. It specifies CASSLSRAGDTQYF.

This clone was counted between two and nine times. The J gene is TRBJ1-1, the V gene TRBV11-3; D uncertain. Germline V gene data show CDR1 as SGHNT and CDR2 as YENEEA. The CDR3 has 13 amino acids. Trimming pared 1 base from V and 6 bases from J, leaving 9 bases between. The CDR3 sequence: CASSLAHGSEAFF. Written as DNA, the CDR3 is TGTGCCAGCAGCTTAGCTCATGGCTCTGAAGCTTTCTTT.

The chain joins TRBV12-5 to TRBJ1-1, with 9 nucleotides matching TRBD1. The CDR3 runs to 14 residues. The V gene's germline CDR1 is LGHNT and CDR2 FRNRAP. Trimming at V came to 6 bases and at J to 3 bases, leaving 5 bases not matched to a gene. The CDR3 here is CASGQRDRDTEAFF. DNA of the CDR3: TGTGCTAGTGGCCAACGGGACAGGGACACTGAAGCTTTCTTT.

V gene TRBV10-1 combines with J gene TRBJ2-5, with D possibly matching TRBD1 (6 bases). CDR3 length equals 14 residues. V was clipped by 0 bases and J by 5 bases, with 10 bases between them. Germline V CDR1 and CDR2: WNHNN, SYGVQD (reference sequence). This CDR3 reads CASSESTGLETQYF. The CDR3 DNA reads TGCGCCAGCAGTGAGTCCACAGGGTTGGAGACCCAGTACTTC.

This CDR3 is CASSLGEGGSEQYF. CDR3 nucleotides: TGCGCCAGCAGCTTGGGGGAGGGCGGATCCGAGCAGTACTTC. V usage is TRBV5-1 and J usage is TRBJ2-7; 7 nucleotides agree with TRBD2. CDR1 and CDR2 (germline): SGHRS, YFSETQ. The CDR3 totals 14 residues. Trimming took 0 bases from V and 6 from J; bases not matched to a gene: 6.

The CDR3 is CASSPAGYGYTF. The CDR3 coding sequence is TGTGCCAGCAGTCCGGCGGGCTATGGCTACACCTTC. The J gene is TRBJ1-2, the V gene TRBV28; no clear D gene. V gave up 5 bases and J gave up 4 bases, with 8 bases separating them. The CDR3 is 12 amino acids. The germline CDR1 and CDR2 sequences are MDHEN and SYDVKM.

This clone was found many times. This chain links TRBV28 with TRBJ1-4; 10 nucleotides line up with TRBD1. CDR1 and CDR2 from the germline V gene are MDHEN and SYDVKM. V shed 6 bases, J shed 8 bases, and the junction held 6 bases outside the gene matches. The CDR3 extends over 14 amino acids. CDR3 sequence (DNA): TGTGCCAGCAGGGCCGGGACAGGGGTCGAAAAACTGTTTTTT. Amino acid sequence: CASRAGTGVEKLFF.

The sample holds one count of this clone. The chain links TRBV2 to TRBJ2-5, with a weak D call TRBD2 (6 bases). The CDR3 is 14 residues long. CDR1 SNHLY and CDR2 FYNNEI come from the germline V gene. The ends were cut back, 3 bases at V and 4 bases at J, with 12 bases in the middle. CDR3 sequence: CASSDDGGRETQYF. For the CDR3, the DNA is TGTGCCAGCAGTGACGACGGGGGTAGAGAGACCCAGTACTTC.

The gene calls are TRBV28 and TRBJ1-1, with D perhaps TRBD1 (6 bases). The CDR3 is 15 residues long. Germline V gene sequence: CDR1 MDHEN, CDR2 SYDVKM. V lost 4 bases, J lost 3 bases, and 15 bases lay in between. The CDR3 coding sequence is TGTGCCAGCAGTTCCCAGGTTGGGGGCGACACTGAAGCTTTCTTT. It is translated as CASSSQVGGDTEAFF.

CDR3 nucleotide sequence: TGTGCCAGCTCACCACAACTAGCGGGAGGGCTGGGGAACGAGCAGTACTTC. This encodes CASSPQLAGGLGNEQYF. The rearrangement uses TRBV18 and TRBJ2-7; 13 bases map to TRBD2. The CDR3 spans 17 residues. CDR1 and CDR2 from the germline V gene are KGHSH and LQKENI. V lost 1 base, J lost 5 bases, and 8 bases stayed unmatched.

This rearrangement joins TRBV27 to TRBJ2-1, with 12 bases lining up with TRBD2. CDR1 and CDR2 (germline): MNHEY, SMNVEV (reference sequence). After removal of 7 bases from V and 4 bases from J, the junction contained 5 bases not matched to a gene. This CDR3 comprises 15 residues. CDR3 amino acids: CASIPTSGRYNEQFF. CDR3 DNA sequence: TGTGCCAGCATTCCGACTAGCGGGAGATACAATGAGCAGTTCTTC.

The rearrangement links TRBV9 to TRBJ1-3, with TRBD1 matching 8 bases. Germline CDR1 reads SGDLS; CDR2 reads YYNGEE. J gave up 4 bases and V 4 bases, and 4 bases lay outside the gene matches. The CDR3 covers 14 residues. For the CDR3, the DNA is TGTGCCAGCAGCCTCGGACAGGGCGGAAACACCATATATTTT. This gives the protein CASSLGQGGNTIYF.

This clone was found once. The chain joins TRBV25-1 to TRBJ2-7, with 7 bases fitting TRBD2. Germline V gene lookup returns CDR1 MGHDK and CDR2 SYGVNS. Germline trimming cut 5 bases from V and 7 bases from J; bases unmatched to any gene: 11. The CDR3 is made up of 14 amino acids. Here the CDR3 reads CASSIWEGPNEQYF. The CDR3 region has the DNA TGTGCCAGCAGTATCTGGGAGGGCCCGAATGAGCAGTACTTC.

The chain carries TRBV29-1 and TRBJ2-2; 7 nucleotides match TRBD1. Germline CDR1 SQVTM, CDR2 ANQGSEA. The CDR3 has 14 residues. Losses at the gene ends were 7 bases for V and 7 bases for J; bases not matched to a gene: 12. The CDR3 sequence is CSASDTGVSGELFF. The DNA for the CDR3 is TGCAGCGCATCTGACACAGGGGTGAGCGGGGAGCTGTTTTTT.

The CDR3 sequence: CASNGQGHSPPFF. CDR3 nucleotides: TGTGCCAGCAATGGACAGGGCCATTCGCCCCCGTTCTTC. The chain is built from TRBV6-5 and TRBJ2-1; 8 positions agree with TRBD1. CDR3 length: 13 amino acids. V shed 7 bases and J 15 bases; nucleotides not matched to a gene: 14. Germline V lookup: CDR1 MNHEY, CDR2 SVGAGI.

The chain employs TRBV28 and TRBJ2-1; 12 nucleotides line up with TRBD2. Trimming at V came to 5 bases and at J to 4 bases, leaving 9 bases not matched to a gene. Germline V gene sequence: CDR1 MDHEN, CDR2 SYDVKM. The CDR3 extends over 17 amino acids. Written as DNA, the CDR3 is TGTGCCAGCAGTGCCGGACTAGCGGGAACTAAATACAATGAGCAGTTCTTC. Translating it yields CASSAGLAGTKYNEQFF.

The chain couples TRBV6-5 to TRBJ2-3; D is undetermined. Germline V gene sequence: CDR1 MNHEY, CDR2 SVGAGI. The V end lost 7 bases, the J end lost 2 bases, and 7 bases lay between the germline ends. This CDR3 has 12 amino acids. CDR3 in DNA: TGTGCCAGCACAGTCAACACAGATACGCAGTATTTT. Protein sequence: CASTVNTDTQYF.

This clone was counted a single time. This rearrangement joins TRBV19 to TRBJ1-1; unclear D gene. The germline V gene encodes CDR1 LNHDA and CDR2 SQIVND (reference sequence). The CDR3 spans 13 residues. Between the trimmed V and J ends, which lost 0 bases and 0 bases, there was a span of 2 bases. This CDR3 reads CASSIDVNTEAFF. Here the CDR3 DNA reads TGTGCCAGTAGTATAGACGTGAACACTGAAGCTTTCTTT.

This clone was seen only a few times. The chain uses TRBV4-1 and TRBJ1-2; possible D gene TRBD1, 5 bases. Germline assignment: CDR1 MGHRA and CDR2 YSYEKL. The CDR3 has 13 residues. Between the trimmed V and J ends, which lost 1 base and 6 bases, there was a span of 9 bases. CDR3 sequence reads: CASSQVGGDGYTF. The CDR3 nucleotides are TGCGCCAGCAGCCAAGTCGGGGGTGATGGCTACACCTTC.

CDR3 loop: CASSQSGPLGEQYF. The CDR3 nucleotides read TGTGCCAGCAGCCAAAGCGGTCCCCTAGGGGAGCAGTACTTC. The V gene is TRBV7-3, the J gene TRBJ2-7, with D possibly TRBD2 on 5 matching bases. The CDR3 runs to 14 residues. Trimming removed 5 bases at V and 7 bases at J, with 18 bases between. Germline CDR1 reads SGHTA; CDR2 reads FQGTGA.